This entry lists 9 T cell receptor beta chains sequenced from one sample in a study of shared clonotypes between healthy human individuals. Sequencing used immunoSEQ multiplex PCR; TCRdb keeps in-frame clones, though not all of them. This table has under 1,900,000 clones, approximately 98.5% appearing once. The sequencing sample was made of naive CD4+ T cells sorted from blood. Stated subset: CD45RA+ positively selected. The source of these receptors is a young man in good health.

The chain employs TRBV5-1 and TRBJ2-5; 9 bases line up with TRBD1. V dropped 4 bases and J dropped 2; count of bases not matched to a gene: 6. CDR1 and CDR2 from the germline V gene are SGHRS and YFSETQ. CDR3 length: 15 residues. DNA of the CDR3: TGCGCCAGCAGCCGCGGGGACAGGGCACAAGAGACCCAGTACTTC. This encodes CASSRGDRAQETQYF.

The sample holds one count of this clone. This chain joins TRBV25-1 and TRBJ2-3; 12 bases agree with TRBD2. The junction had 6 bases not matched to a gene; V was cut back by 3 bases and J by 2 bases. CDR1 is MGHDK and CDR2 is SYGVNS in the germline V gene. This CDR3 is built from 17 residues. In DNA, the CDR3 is TGTGCCAGCAGTGAGACTAGCGGGAGAGGTGTCACAGATACGCAGTATTTT. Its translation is CASSETSGRGVTDTQYF.

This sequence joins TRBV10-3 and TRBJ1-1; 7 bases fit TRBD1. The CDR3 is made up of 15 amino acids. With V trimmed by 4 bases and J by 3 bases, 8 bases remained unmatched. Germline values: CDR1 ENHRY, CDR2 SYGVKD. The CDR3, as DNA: TGTGCCATCAGTGTCACCGGTGGACAGGACACTGAAGCTTTCTTT. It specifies CAISVTGGQDTEAFF.

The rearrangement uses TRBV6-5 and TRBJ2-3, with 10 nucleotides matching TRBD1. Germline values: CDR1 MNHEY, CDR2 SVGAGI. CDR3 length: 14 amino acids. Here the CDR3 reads CGAGGQGSADTQYF. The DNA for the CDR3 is TGTGGAGCAGGGGGACAGGGGTCAGCAGATACGCAGTATTTT.

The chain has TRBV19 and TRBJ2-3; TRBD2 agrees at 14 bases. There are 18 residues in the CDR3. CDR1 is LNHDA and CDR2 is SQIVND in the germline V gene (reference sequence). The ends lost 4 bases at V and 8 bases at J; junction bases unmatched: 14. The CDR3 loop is CASSNLGTSGSNGLTQYF. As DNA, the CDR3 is TGTGCCAGTAGTAATCTCGGGACTAGCGGGAGCAACGGCCTTACGCAGTATTTT.

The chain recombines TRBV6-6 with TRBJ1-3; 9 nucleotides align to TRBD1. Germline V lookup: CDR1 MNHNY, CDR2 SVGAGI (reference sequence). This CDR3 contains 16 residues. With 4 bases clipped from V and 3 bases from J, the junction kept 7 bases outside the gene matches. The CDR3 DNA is TGTGCCAGCAGTTCACCGGGACAGGGAGTTGGAAACACCATATATTTT. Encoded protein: CASSSPGQGVGNTIYF.

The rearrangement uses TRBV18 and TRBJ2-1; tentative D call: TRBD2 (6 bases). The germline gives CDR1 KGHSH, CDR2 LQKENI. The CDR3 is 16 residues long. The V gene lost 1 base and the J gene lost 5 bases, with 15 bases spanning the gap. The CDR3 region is CASSPQLAGFDNEQFF. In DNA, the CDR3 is TGTGCCAGCTCACCACAGCTGGCGGGGTTCGACAATGAGCAGTTCTTC.

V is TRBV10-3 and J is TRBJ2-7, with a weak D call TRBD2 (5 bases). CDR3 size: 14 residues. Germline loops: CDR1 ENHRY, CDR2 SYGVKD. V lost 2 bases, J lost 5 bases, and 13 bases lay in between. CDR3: CAISEGLALNEQYF. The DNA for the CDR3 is TGTGCCATCAGTGAGGGACTCGCCCTGAACGAGCAGTACTTC.

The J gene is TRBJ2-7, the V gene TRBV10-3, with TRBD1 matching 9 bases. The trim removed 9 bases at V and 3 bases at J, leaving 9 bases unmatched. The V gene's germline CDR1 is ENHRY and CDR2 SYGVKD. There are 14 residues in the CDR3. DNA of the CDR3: TGTGCCATTCGTAGGGGACAGGGAAGCTACGAGCAGTACTTC. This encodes CAIRRGQGSYEQYF.